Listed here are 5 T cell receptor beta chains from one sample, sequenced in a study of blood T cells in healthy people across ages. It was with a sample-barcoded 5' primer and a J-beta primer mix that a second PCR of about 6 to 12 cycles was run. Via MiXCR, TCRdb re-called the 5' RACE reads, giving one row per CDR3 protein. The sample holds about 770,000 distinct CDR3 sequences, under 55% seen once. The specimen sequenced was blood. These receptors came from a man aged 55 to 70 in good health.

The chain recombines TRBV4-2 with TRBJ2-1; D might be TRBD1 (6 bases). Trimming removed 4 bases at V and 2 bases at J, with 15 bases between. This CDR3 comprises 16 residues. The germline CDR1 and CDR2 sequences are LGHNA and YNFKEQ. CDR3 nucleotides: TGTGCCAGCAGCCCCCCGGGTGGGACAACCTACAATGAGCAGTTCTTC. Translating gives CASSPPGGTTYNEQFF.

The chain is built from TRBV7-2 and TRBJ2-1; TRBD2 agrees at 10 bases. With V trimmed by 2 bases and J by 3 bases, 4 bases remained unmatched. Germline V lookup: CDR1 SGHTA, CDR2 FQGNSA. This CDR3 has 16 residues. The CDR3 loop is CASSLSSSGGYNEQFF. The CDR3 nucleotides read TGTGCCAGCAGCTTATCGTCTAGCGGGGGCTACAATGAGCAGTTCTTC.

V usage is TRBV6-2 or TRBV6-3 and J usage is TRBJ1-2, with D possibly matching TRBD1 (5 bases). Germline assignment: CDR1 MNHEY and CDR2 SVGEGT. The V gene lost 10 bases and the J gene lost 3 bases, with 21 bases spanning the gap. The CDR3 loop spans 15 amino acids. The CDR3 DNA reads TGTGCCATCAGACCTGGGGCAGTTCACGACTATGGCTACACCTTC. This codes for CAIRPGAVHDYGYTF.

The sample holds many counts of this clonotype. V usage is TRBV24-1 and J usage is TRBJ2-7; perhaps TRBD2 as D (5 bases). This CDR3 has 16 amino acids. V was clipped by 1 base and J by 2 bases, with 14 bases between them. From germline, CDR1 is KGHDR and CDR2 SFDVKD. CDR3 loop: CATSDFPGLYAYEQYF. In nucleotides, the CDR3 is TGTGCCACCAGTGATTTTCCGGGGTTGTATGCCTACGAGCAGTACTTC.

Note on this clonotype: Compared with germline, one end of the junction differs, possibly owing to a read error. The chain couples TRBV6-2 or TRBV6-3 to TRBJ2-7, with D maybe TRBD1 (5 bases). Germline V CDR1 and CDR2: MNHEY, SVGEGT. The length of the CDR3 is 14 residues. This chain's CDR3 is CVSAHPGSQGEQYF. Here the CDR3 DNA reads TGTGTCAGCGCCCACCCCGGGTCCCAGGGCGAGCAGTACTTC.